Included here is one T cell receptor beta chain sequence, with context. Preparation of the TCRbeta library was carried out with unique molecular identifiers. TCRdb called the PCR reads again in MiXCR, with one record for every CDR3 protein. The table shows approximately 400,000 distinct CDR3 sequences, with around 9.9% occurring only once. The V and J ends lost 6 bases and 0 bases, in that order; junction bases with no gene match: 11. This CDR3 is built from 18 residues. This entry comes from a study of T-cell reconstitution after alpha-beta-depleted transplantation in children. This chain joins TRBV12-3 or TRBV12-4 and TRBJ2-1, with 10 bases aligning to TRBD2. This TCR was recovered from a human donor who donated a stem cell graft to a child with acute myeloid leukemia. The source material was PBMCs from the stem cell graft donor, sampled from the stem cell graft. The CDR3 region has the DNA TGTGCCAGCAGGGAACTAGCGGGAACGACCTTCTCCTACAATGAGCAGTTCTTC. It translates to CASRELAGTTFSYNEQFF.